One sample yielded the 2 T cell receptor beta chains listed below, sequenced in a study of response to subunit inactivated influenza vaccine (dated by TCRdb to the late 2010s). Libraries were prepared through RT-PCR. The instrument given in TCRdb is Illumina HiSeq 2500. TCRdb cleaned the public reads at Q25 with fastp, built clones with MiXCR and kept in-frame beta chains. Identical CDR3 protein sequences are pooled into one entry, listed with their most common genes and DNA. The sample table shows around 760,000 distinct CDR3 sequences, and around 13% are seen once. The top ten constitute around 7% of the sample. The sample in question was PBMCs from blood, obtained around 15 days before vaccination. These receptors were obtained from a man aged 45 to 65 who received an inactivated influenza vaccine. Donor details come from another sample of the same person, matched by shared clones.

The chain employs TRBV4-3 and TRBJ2-3, with D unclear. The CDR3 consists of 14 residues. Trimming removed 1 base from V and 2 bases from J, with 7 bases in between. CDR1 is LGHNA, CDR2 YSLEER, per germline. The CDR3 is CASSQAQFTDTQYF. CDR3 in DNA: TGCGCCAGCAGCCAAGCACAGTTCACAGATACGCAGTATTTT.

This clonotype has a handful of counts. The chain uses TRBV5-1 and TRBJ2-3; 9 positions match TRBD1. The germline V gene has CDR1 SGHRS and CDR2 YFSETQ. The CDR3 has 16 residues. J lost 3 bases, V lost 3 bases, and 8 bases had no gene match. CDR3 bases: TGCGCCAGCAGCTCTAAAAGACAGGGGGGAACAGATACGCAGTATTTT. It specifies CASSSKRQGGTDTQYF.